The TCR beta chain under discussion was sequenced for a study of tumor-infiltrating lymphocytes in primary liver carcinoma. About the research overall: Tumors were staged T1-T3 N0M0 and measured roughly 4 to 10 cm across. Whole-study results and caveats: A significantly higher top-250-clone fraction was found in tumors than in blood (p = 0.039).

It was unsorted whole blood that yielded blood RNA, and germline DNA was also extracted. In germline, CDR1 is MNHNY, CDR2 SVGAGI (reference sequence). This CDR3 is built from 10 residues. Regarding this clonotype: Its target is unknown. Compared with germline, one end of the junction differs, possibly owing to a read error.

A constant-region primer served to make TCR beta cDNA from about 0.5 ug total RNA. TCR beta libraries came from three nested multiplex PCR rounds using slightly modified ARM-PCR. Each of the first two PCR rounds ran approximately 9 cycles with TRBV1-TRBV30 forward and C-beta reverse primers. TCRdb re-derived calls from the multiplex PCR reads in MiXCR, one entry per CDR3 protein. This sample yields about 310,000 distinct CDR3 sequences, of which 55% to 65% are seen a single time; approximately 9.4% belongs to the top ten. Sample: peripheral blood. The J gene is TRBJ2-3, the V gene TRBV6-6, with D possibly TRBD1 on 5 matching bases. The TCR comes from a man aged 40-50 years with primary liver carcinoma and hepatitis B virus infection. CDR3 DNA sequence: TGTGCCACGTTGACAGATATGCAGTATTTT. Translation gives CATLTDMQYF.